This T cell receptor beta chain was recorded in a study of CD8 T cells in Susac syndrome. The CDR3 is 15 amino acids. V dropped 5 bases and J dropped 8; count of bases not matched to a gene: 12. CDR1 KGHSH and CDR2 LQKENI come from the germline V gene. An input of about 0.45 to 1 ug of RNA was subjected to reverse transcription using random hexamers. TCRdb recomputed calls from the immunoSEQ multiplex PCR reads with MiXCR, one row per CDR3 protein. The data contain 300,000 or so distinct CDR3 sequences, under 95% of them singletons. This sequence originates from a human donor with multiple sclerosis. Sequencing was performed on CD4+ T cells from PBMCs. The chain links TRBV18 to TRBJ2-7; 10 positions match TRBD1. CDR3 sequence reads: CASSDGTGDFFKQYF. In nucleotides, the CDR3 is TGTGCCAGCTCAGATGGGACAGGGGACTTTTTTAAGCAGTACTTC.